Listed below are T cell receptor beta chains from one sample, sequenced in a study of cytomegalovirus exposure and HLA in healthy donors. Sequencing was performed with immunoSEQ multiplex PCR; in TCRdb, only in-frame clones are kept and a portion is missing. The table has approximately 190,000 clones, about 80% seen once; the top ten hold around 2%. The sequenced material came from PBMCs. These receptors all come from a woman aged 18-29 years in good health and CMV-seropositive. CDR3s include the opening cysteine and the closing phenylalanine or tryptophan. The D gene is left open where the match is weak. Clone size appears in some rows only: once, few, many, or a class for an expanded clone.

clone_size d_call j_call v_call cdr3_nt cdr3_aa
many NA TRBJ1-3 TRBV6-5 TGTGCCAGCAGAAAAATCTCCTCTGGAAACACCATATATTTT CASRKISSGNTIYF
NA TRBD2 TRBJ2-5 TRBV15 TGTGCCACCAGCAGAGAGTGGCGGGGGGCCGGGGAGACCCAGTACTTC CATSREWRGAGETQYF
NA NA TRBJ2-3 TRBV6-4 TGTGCCAGCAGCCAGGGGGGACTAGATTCTGATACGCAGTATTTT CASSQGGLDSDTQYF
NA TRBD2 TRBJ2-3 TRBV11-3 TGTGCCAGCAGCGGGCGGGGGATGGGGGCAGATACGCAGTATTTT CASSGRGMGADTQYF
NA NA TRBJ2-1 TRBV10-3 TGTGCCATCAGTGTGGTGGGCGATGAGCAGTTCTTC CAISVVGDEQFF
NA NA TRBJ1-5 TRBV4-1 TGCGCCAGCAGCCAAGTAGGTCTGAGAGGTCAGCCCCAGCATTTT CASSQVGLRGQPQHF
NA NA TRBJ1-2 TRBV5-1 TGCGCCAGCAGCGCTGACAGGATCTATGGCTACACCTTC CASSADRIYGYTF
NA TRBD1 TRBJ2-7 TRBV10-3 TGTGCCATCAGTGGCAGGACAGGGAGCTCCTACGAGCAGTACTTC CAISGRTGSSYEQYF
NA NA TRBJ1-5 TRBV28 TGTGCCAGCAGGGACATCAATCGCCCAAATCAGCCCCAGCATTTT CASRDINRPNQPQHF
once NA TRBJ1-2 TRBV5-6 TGTGCCAGCAGATCAGAAAATGGCTACACCTTC CASRSENGYTF
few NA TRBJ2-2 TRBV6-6 TGTGCCAGCAGTTGGGACTCCACCGGGGAGCTGTTTTTT CASSWDSTGELFF
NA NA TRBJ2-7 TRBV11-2 TGTGCCAGCAGCTTAGGAGGCGGGTACTACGAGCAGTACTTC CASSLGGGYYEQYF
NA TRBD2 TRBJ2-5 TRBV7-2 TGTGCCAGCAGCTTAGCGGTGGGGGGGCAAGAGACCCAGTACTTC CASSLAVGGQETQYF
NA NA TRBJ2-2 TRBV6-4 TGTGCCAGCAGTGAAAGGGCAGGGGACACCGGGGAGCTGTTTTTT CASSERAGDTGELFF
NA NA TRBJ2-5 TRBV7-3 TGTGCCAGCAGTCGACGCGGGACTTTGCAAGAGACCCAGTACTTC CASSRRGTLQETQYF
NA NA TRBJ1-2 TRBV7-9 TGTGCCAGCAGCTTCGGGGGGTGGGGTGGCTACACCTTC CASSFGGWGGYTF